This T cell receptor (beta chain) was recovered during a study of cytomegalovirus exposure and HLA in healthy donors. For the study at large: Caucasian-associated ancestry cluster membership applied to about 83% of around 400 genotyped donors.

PCR used 60 Vbeta primers and 13 Jbeta primers. Using immunoSEQ multiplex PCR, the repertoire was profiled, and TCRdb retains in-frame clones only, with some absent. Of about 110,000 clones in the sample, around 81% were seen once. The CDR3 extends over 13 amino acids. The V gene end was trimmed by 8 bases and the J gene end by 5 bases; junction bases not matched to a gene: 4. The germline V gene has CDR1 MNHNY and CDR2 SVGAGI (reference sequence). Donors likely had unrecorded immune exposures despite being nominally healthy when sampled. The specimen sequenced was PBMCs. This sequence originates from a woman aged 30 to 39 in good health and CMV-seronegative. The chain combines TRBV6-6 with TRBJ2-2; 8 positions agree with TRBD1. The CDR3 bases are TGTGCCAGCCAGGGGGCGCGGACCGGGGAGCTGTTTTTT. It translates to CASQGARTGELFF.